The following is a T cell receptor beta chain sequence with its context. The data were obtained in a study of T cell changes during pregnancy in multiple sclerosis. Data came from immunoSEQ multiplex PCR; TCRdb stores just in-frame clones and leaves some out. The repertoire consists of approximately 100,000 clones, with 85% to 95% occurring once and the leading ten covering under 1.5%. The CDR3 has 17 amino acids. The receptor's source is a female donor with multiple sclerosis, enrolled in a pregnancy study. The V and J genes are TRBV21-1 and TRBJ1-2. TRBV21-1 is designated a pseudogene. The sample here was peripheral blood, taken in the second trimester of pregnancy. For the CDR3, the DNA is TGTGCCAGCAGCCCGCCGCAGGACCGGGAGCCTAACTATGGCTACACCTTC. Amino acid sequence: CASSPPQDREPNYGYTF.